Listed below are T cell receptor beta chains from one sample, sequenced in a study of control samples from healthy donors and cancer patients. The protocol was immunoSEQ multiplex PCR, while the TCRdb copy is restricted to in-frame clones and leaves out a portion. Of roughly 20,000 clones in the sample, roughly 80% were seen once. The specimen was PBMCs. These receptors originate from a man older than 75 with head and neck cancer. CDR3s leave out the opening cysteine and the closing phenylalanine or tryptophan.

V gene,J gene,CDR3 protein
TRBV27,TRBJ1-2,ASSPDGQGALYGYT
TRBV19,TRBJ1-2,ASTPQRGFAGYT
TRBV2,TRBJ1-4,ASSGGPGQGWGDEKLF
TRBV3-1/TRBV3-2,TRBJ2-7,ASSSGQNSHEQY
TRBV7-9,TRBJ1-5,ASSFFRGSAWPQH
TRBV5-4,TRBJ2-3,ASSFRLAGATDTQY
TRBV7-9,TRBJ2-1,ASSSPGNQNNEQF
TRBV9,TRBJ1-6,ASSPRDRDDSPLH
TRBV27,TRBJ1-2,ASSLNDGYYGYT
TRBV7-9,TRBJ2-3,ASSEGDYLDTQY
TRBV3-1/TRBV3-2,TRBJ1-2,ASSPGTGGYGYT
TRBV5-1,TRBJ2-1,ASSESSYNEQF
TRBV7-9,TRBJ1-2,ASSLNQGNGYT
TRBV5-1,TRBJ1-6,ASSYDGDHHNSPLH
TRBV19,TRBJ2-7,ATSSRLAGGEQY
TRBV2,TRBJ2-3,ASSEWLNEGTDTQY
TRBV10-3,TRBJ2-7,AISDFDRGSPYEQY
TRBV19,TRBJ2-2,ASSISFANTGELF
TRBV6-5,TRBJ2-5,ASSYRGSSGETQY
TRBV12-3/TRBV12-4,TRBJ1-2,ASRGTANYGYT
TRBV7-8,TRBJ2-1,ASSLRQGYNEQF
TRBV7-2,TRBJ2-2,ASSLARGTGELF
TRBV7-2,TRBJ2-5,ASSPTGPLWTQY
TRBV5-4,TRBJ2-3,ASSLKAGGIWTDTQY
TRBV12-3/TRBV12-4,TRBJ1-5,ASSLAPGQPQH
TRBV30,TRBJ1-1,AWSVGRRTEAF
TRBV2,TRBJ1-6,ASSGTGGNSPLH
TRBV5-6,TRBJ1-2,ASSLGTGIGYT
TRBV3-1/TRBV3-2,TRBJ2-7,ASSHGTDGEQY
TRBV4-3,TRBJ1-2,ASSQGLAGAMNYGYT
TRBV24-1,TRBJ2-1,ATSESRDSYNEQF
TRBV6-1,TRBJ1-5,ASSERGSGVSNQPQH
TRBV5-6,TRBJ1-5,ASSKGKGKSNQPQH
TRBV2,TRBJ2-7,ASSEWSSGGQGEQY
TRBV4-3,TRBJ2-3,ASSQGGYTDTQY
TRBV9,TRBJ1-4,ASSEGSTGGATNEKLF
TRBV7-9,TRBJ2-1,ASSLVAGGPDNEQF
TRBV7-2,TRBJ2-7,ASSLGVAGTYEQY
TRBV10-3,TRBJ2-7,AISDPGLAGGRDFSYEQY
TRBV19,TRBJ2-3,ATGPISTDTQY
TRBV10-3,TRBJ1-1,AIRQRDTEAF
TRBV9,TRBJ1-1,ASSVGTNTEAF
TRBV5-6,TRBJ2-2,ASTPIGQGATGELF
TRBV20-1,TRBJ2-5,SASPTLQETQY
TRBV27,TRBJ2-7,ASSAMTGREQY
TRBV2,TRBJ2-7,ASSPYMNEQY
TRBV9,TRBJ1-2,ASSVVSGGLSYGYT
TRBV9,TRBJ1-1,ASSVGGEAF
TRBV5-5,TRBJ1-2,ASSFSGGDYGYT
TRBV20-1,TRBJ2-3,SARSDTQY
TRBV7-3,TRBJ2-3,ASSSQTTDTQY
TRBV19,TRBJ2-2,ASSIDSGTNTGELF
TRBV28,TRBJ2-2,ASSLLGEYTGELF